The 10 T cell receptor beta chains given below trace back to one sample, sequenced in a study of cytomegalovirus exposure and HLA in healthy donors. The PCR used 60 Vbeta and 13 Jbeta primers. Clones were sequenced by immunoSEQ multiplex PCR, and TCRdb holds only the in-frame ones, with some missing. This sample has 180,000 or so clones, with about 75% found just once. Sequencing was done on a sample of PBMCs. These receptors were obtained from a man aged 50-59 years in good health and CMV-seropositive.

The chain is built from TRBV7-6 and TRBJ2-7, with TRBD2 matching over 9 bases. V trimming: 5 bases; J trimming: 2 bases; junction bases outside the gene matches: 1. The CDR3 extends over 13 amino acids. In germline, CDR1 is SGHVS, CDR2 FNYEAQ. The CDR3, as DNA: TGTGCCAGCAGCGCTAGCGGGGCCTACGAGCAGTACTTC. Its protein is CASSASGAYEQYF.

The chain joins TRBV9 to TRBJ2-2; no definite D call. The CDR3 is 15 amino acids. Germline V gene lookup returns CDR1 SGDLS and CDR2 YYNGEE. V dropped 3 bases and J dropped 3 bases, with 12 bases sitting between them. The CDR3 nucleotides are TGTGCCAGCAGCGAACAGCCGGTCGACACCGGGGAGCTGTTTTTT. Amino acid sequence: CASSEQPVDTGELFF.

The chain couples TRBV29-1 to TRBJ1-2; TRBD1 agrees at 7 bases. Germline values: CDR1 SQVTM, CDR2 ANQGSEA. With V trimmed by 4 bases and J by 5 bases, 16 bases remained unmatched. The CDR3 length is 16 residues. CDR3 DNA: TGCAGCGTTGTCTCCCCAGATGGGACAGAGCCTTATGGCTACACCTTC. It translates to CSVVSPDGTEPYGYTF.

CDR3 nucleotides: TGTGCCAGCAGTCCCCGAGGTCTGGCCTACGAGCAGTACTTC. Translating gives CASSPRGLAYEQYF. The rearrangement uses TRBV6-5 and TRBJ2-7; D call uncertain. Trimming took 5 bases from V and 2 from J, leaving 13 bases between them. The CDR3 is made up of 14 amino acids. Germline lookup yields CDR1 MNHEY and CDR2 SVGAGI.

This chain connects TRBV5-1 to TRBJ1-3, with 7 bases identical to TRBD1. CDR1 and CDR2 from the germline V gene are SGHRS and YFSETQ. The CDR3 covers 15 residues. V was clipped by 1 base and J by 3 bases; unmatched bases: 4. CDR3 region: CASSLTDRVGNTIYF. The CDR3 DNA is TGCGCCAGCAGCTTGACTGACAGGGTTGGAAACACCATATATTTT.

The chain uses TRBV28 and TRBJ2-5; 8 bases map to TRBD2. J was trimmed by 4 bases and V by 3 bases; bases with no gene match: 4. This CDR3 has 14 amino acids. The germline gives CDR1 MDHEN, CDR2 SYDVKM. Written as DNA, the CDR3 is TGTGCCAGCAGTTTGGCGGGGGGTGGAGAGACCCAGTACTTC. This translates into CASSLAGGGETQYF.

The V call is TRBV5-1, the J call TRBJ1-1; TRBD1 is a possible D gene (5 bases). Trimming took off 4 bases at V and 7 bases at J, with 14 bases between the two ends. There are 13 residues in the CDR3. Germline CDR1 SGHRS, CDR2 YFSETQ. CDR3 in DNA: TGCGCCAGCAGCCCCCGCGGGGACTTTGAAGCTTTCTTT. Its protein is CASSPRGDFEAFF.

J is TRBJ1-2 and V is TRBV4-1, with 11 bases fitting TRBD1. Germline loops: CDR1 MGHRA, CDR2 YSYEKL. The CDR3 has 14 residues. J was trimmed by 8 bases and V by 1 base; bases with no gene match: 3. As DNA, the CDR3 is TGCGCCAGCAGCCAAGTAGGACAGGGGGCGGGCTACACCTTC. It yields the protein CASSQVGQGAGYTF.

This clone has only a few counts. This chain connects TRBV30 to TRBJ2-3, with D possibly matching TRBD2 (5 bases). The CDR3 covers 15 residues. CDR1 GTSNPN and CDR2 SVGIG come from the germline V gene (reference sequence). V was shortened by 0 bases and J by 0 bases, with 10 bases between the two germline ends. The CDR3 DNA sequence: TGTGCCTGGAGTGTAGGGCGGGCAAGCACAGATACGCAGTATTTT. Its protein is CAWSVGRASTDTQYF.

The chain uses TRBV7-9 and TRBJ2-3; the D gene is possibly TRBD2 (6 bases). CDR3 length: 13 amino acids. Germline CDR1 SEHNR, CDR2 FQNEAQ (reference sequence). As DNA, the CDR3 is TGTGCGACCTCCGGTGCGGGGCCGCGTACGCAGTATTTT. As protein: CATSGAGPRTQYF.